At least ten counts were recorded for the clone carrying this T cell receptor (beta chain). This sample was included in a study of T-cell reconstitution after alpha-beta-depleted transplantation in children. Unique molecular identifiers featured in how the TCRbeta library was prepared. TCRdb fed the PCR reads into MiXCR, producing one record per CDR3 protein. This table has fewer than 500,000 distinct CDR3 sequences, approximately 41% appearing once. The CDR3 covers 15 residues. CDR1 is MNHEY, CDR2 SMNVEV, per germline (reference sequence). V lost 5 bases to trimming and J lost 1 base, with 13 bases between them.

The specimen comprised PBMCs, sampled before TCRalphabeta/CD19-depleted stem cell transplant. The rearrangement uses TRBV27 and TRBJ2-3; weak D call: TRBD1 (5 bases). The clonotype was recovered from a girl aged 2-10 years with aplastic anemia, due to receive a stem cell transplant. The CDR3 sequence: CASSPHRIRTDTQYF. DNA of the CDR3: TGTGCCAGCAGTCCCCACAGGATCCGCACAGATACGCAGTATTTT.